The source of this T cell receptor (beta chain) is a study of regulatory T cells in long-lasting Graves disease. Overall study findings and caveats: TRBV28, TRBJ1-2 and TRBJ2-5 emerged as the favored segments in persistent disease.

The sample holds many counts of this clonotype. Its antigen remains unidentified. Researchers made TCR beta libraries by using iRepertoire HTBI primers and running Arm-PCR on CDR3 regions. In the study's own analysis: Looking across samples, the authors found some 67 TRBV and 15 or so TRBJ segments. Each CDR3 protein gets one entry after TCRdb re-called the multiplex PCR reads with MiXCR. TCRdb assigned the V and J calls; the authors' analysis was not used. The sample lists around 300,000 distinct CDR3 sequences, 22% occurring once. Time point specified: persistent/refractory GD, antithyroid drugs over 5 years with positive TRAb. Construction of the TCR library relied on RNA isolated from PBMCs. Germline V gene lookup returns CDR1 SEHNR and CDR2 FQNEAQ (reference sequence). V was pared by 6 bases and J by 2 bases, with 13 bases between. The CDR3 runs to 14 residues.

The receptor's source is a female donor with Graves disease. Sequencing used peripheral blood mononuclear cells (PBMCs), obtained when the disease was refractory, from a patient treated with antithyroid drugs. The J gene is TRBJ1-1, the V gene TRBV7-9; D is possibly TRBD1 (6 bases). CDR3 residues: CASSLGQSNTEAFF. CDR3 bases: TGTGCCAGCAGTCTTGGACAGTCAAACACTGAAGCTTTCTTT.